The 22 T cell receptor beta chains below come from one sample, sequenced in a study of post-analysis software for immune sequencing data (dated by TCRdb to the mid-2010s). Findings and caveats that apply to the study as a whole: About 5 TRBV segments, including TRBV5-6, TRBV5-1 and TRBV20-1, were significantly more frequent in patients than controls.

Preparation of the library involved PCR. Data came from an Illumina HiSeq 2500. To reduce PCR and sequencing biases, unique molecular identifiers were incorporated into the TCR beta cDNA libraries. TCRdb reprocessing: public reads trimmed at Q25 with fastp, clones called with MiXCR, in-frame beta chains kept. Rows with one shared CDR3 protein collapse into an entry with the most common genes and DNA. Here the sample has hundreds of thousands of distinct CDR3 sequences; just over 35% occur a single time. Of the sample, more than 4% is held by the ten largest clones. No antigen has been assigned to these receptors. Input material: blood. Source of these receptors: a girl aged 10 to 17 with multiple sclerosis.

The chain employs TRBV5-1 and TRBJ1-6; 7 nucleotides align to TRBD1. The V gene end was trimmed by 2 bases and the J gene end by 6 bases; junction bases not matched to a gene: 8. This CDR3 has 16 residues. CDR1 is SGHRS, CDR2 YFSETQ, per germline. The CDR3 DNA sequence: TGCGCCAGCAGCTTCGACAGGGATCATTCTAATTCACCCCTCCACTTT. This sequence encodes CASSFDRDHSNSPLHF. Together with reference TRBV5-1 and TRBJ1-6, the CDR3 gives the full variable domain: KAGVTQTPRYLIKTRGQQVTLSCSPISGHRSVSWYQQTPGQGLQFLFEYFSETQRNKGNFPGRFSGRQFSNSRSEMNVSTLELGDSALYLCASSFDRDHSNSPLHFGNGTRLTVT.

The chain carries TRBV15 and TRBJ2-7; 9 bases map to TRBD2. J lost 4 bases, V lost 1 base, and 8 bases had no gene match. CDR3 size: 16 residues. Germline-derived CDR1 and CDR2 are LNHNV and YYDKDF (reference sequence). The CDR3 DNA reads TGTGCCACCAGCAGAGTCCCTACCAGCGGGAGGTACGAGCAGTACTTC. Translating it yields CATSRVPTSGRYEQYF.

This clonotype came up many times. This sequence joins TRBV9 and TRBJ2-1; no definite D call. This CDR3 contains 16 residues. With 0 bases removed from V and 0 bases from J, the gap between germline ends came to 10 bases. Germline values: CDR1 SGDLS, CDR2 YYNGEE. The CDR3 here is CASSVEGGPSYNEQFF. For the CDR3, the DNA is TGTGCCAGCAGCGTAGAAGGCGGTCCCTCCTACAATGAGCAGTTCTTC.

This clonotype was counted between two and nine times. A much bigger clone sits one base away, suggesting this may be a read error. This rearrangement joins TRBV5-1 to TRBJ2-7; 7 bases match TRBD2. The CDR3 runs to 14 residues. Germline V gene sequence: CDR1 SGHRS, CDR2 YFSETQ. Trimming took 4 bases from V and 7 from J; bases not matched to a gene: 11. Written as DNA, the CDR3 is TGCGCCAGCAGCCGAGGCGGGAGCAGCAATGAGCAGTACTTC. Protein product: CASSRGGSSNEQYF.

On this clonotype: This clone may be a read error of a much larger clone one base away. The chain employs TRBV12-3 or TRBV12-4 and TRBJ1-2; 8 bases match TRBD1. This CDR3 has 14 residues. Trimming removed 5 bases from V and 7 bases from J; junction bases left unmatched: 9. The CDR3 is CASSRTGKGGGYTF. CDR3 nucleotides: TGTGCCAGCAGTAGGACAGGGAAGGGTGGTGGCTACACCTTC.

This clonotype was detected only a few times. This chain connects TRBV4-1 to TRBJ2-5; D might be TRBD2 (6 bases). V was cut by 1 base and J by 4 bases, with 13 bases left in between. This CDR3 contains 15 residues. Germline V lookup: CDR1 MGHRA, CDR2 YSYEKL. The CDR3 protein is CASSQGSSLAETQYF. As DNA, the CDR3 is TGCGCCAGCAGCCAAGGGTCATCACTAGCAGAGACCCAGTACTTC.

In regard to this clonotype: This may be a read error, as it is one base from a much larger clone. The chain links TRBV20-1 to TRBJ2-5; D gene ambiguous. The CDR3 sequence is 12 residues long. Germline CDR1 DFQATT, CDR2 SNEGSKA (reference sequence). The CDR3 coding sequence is TGCAGGGCTAGACCCCAGGCGGAGACCCAGTACTTC. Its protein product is CRARPQAETQYF.

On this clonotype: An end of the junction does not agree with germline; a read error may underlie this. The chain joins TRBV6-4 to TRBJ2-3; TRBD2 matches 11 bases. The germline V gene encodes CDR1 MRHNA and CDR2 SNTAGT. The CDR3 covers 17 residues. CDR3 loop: CASSYSTSGSSADTQYF. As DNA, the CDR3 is TGTGCCAGCAGTTACTCAACTAGCGGGAGTAGTGCAGATACGCAGTATTTT.

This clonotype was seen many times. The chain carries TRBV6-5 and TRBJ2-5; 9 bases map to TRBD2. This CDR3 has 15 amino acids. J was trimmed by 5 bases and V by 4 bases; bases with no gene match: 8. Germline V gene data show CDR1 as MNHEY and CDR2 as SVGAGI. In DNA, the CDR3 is TGTGCCAGCAGTTTCAAGCGGGGGGCGGGGGAGACCCAGTACTTC. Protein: CASSFKRGAGETQYF.

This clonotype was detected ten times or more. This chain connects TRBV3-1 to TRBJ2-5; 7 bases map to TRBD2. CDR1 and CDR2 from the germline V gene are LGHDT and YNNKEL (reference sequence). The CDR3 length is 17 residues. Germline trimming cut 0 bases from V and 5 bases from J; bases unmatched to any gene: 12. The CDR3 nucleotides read TGTGCCAGCAGCCAAGAAGTAGCCGGGACTATGGGGGAGACCCAGTACTTC. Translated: CASSQEVAGTMGETQYF.

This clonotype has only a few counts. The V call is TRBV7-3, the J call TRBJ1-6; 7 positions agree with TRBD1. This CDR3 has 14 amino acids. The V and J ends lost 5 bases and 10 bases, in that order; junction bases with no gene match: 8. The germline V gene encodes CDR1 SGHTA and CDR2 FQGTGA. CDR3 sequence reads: CASSRQGMGSPLHF. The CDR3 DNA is TGTGCCAGCAGCCGACAGGGAATGGGATCACCCCTCCACTTT. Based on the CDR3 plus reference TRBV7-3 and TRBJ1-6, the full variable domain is GAGVSQTPSNKVTEKGKYVELRCDPISGHTALYWYRQSLGQGPEFLIYFQGTGAADDSGLPNDRFFAVRPEGSVSTLKIQRTERGDSAVYLCASSRQGMGSPLHFGNGTRLTVT.

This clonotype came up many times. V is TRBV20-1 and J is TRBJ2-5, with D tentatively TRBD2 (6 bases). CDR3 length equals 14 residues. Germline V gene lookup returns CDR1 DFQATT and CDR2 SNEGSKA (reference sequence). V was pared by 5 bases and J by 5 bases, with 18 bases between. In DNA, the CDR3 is TGCAGTGCTGGGAGGATAGGCCGTAGGGAGACCCAGTACTTC. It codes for CSAGRIGRRETQYF.

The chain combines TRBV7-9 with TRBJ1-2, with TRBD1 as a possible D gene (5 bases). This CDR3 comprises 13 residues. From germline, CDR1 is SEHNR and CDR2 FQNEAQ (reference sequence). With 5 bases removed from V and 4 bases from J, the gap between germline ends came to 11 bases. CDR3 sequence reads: CASSRDGFYGYTF. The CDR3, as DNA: TGTGCCAGCAGCCGGGACGGCTTCTATGGCTACACCTTC.

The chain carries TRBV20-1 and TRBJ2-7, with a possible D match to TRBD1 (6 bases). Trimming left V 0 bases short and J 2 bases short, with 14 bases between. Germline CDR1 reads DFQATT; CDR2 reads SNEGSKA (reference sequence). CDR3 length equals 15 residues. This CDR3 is CSARETGTPAYEQYF. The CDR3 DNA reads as TGCAGTGCTAGAGAAACCGGGACACCGGCCTACGAGCAGTACTTC.

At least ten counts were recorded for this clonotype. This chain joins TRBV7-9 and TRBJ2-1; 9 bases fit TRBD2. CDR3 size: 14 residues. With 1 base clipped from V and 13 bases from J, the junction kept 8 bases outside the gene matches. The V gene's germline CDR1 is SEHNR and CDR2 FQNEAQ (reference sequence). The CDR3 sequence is CASSLVAGVWIQFF. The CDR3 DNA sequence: TGTGCCAGCAGCTTAGTAGCGGGGGTTTGGATTCAGTTCTTC.

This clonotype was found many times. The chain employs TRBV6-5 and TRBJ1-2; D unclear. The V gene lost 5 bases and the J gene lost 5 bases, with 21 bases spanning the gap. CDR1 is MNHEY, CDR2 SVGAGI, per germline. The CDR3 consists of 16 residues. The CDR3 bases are TGTGCCAGCAGTGGTCGATCGACAAGGGCCGTTTATGGCTACACCTTC. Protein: CASSGRSTRAVYGYTF.

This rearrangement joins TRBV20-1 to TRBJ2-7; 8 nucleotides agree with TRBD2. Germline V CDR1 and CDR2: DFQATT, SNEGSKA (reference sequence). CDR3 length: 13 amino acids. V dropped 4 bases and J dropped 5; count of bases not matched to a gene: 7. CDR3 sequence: CSANRMGLDEQYF. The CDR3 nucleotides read TGCAGTGCTAACCGGATGGGACTAGACGAGCAGTACTTC.

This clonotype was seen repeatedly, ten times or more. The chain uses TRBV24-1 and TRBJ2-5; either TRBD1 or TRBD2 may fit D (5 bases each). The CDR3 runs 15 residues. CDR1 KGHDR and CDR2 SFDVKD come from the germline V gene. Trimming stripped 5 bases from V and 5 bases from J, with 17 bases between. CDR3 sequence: CATSARDGQRETQYF. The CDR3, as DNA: TGTGCCACCAGTGCCCGGGACGGCCAGAGGGAGACCCAGTACTTC.

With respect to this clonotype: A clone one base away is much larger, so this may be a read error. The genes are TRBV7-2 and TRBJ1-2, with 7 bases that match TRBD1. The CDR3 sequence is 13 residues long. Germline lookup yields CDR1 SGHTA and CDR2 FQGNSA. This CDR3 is CASSPGTAYGCTF. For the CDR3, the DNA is TGTGCCAGCAGCCCGGGGACAGCCTATGGCTGCACCTTC.

The CDR3 bases are TGCAGCGTGCGCGCGGGGGAATCCTACGAGCAGTACTTC. This translates into CSVRAGESYEQYF. The chain employs TRBV29-1 and TRBJ2-7, with 7 bases fitting TRBD2. V lost 6 bases to trimming and J lost 1 base; unmatched junction nucleotides: 6. The CDR3 is 13 residues long. Looked up from germline, CDR1 is SQVTM and CDR2 is ANQGSEA.

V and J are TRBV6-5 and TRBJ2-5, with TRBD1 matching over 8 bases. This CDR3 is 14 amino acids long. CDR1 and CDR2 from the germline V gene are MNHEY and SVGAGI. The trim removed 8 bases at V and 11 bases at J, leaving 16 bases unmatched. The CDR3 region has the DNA TGTGCCAGCCGGGACGGCTCGACAGGGGATGAGCAGTACTTC. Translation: CASRDGSTGDEQYF.

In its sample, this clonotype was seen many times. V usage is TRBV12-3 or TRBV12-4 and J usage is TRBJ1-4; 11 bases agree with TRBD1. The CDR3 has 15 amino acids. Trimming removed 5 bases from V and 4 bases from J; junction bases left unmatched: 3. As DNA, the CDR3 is TGTGCCAGCAGTAGGGGACAGGGGGTTAATGAAAAACTGTTTTTT. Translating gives CASSRGQGVNEKLFF.